The source of this T cell receptor beta chain is a study of cytomegalovirus exposure and HLA in healthy donors. The CDR3 totals 14 residues. After removal of 4 bases from V and 4 bases from J, the junction contained 3 bases not matched to a gene. Germline V lookup: CDR1 SGHNT, CDR2 YYREEE (reference sequence). Produced via immunoSEQ multiplex PCR; TCRdb's table is partial and in-frame only. The sample has about 58,000 clones; 90% are singletons. The sequencing sample was made of PBMCs. The gene calls are TRBV5-4 and TRBJ1-5; 9 bases line up with TRBD1. The origin of this receptor is a man younger than 30 in good health and CMV-seronegative. The CDR3 protein is CASSHGQGNQPQHF. The CDR3 DNA follows: TGTGCCAGCAGCCACGGACAGGGGAATCAGCCCCAGCATTTT.